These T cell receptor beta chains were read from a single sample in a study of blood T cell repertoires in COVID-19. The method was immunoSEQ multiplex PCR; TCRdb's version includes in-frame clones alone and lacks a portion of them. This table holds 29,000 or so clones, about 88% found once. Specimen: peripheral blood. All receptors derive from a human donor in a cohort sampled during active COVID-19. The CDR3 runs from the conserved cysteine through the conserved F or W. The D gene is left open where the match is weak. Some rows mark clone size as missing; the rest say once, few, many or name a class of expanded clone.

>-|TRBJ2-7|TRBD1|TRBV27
TGTGCCAGCAGGGGACAGACCTACGAGCAGTACTTC
CASRGQTYEQYF
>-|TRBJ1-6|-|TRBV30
TGTGCCTGGACAGGGTGGAGCAATTCACCCCTCCACTTT
CAWTGWSNSPLHF
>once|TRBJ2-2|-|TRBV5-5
TGTGCCAGCAGCCCAACAGGGGGGGGAAACACCGGGGAGCTGTTTTTT
CASSPTGGGNTGELFF
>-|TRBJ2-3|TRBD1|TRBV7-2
TGTGCCAGCACTACAGGGGGCAGTATCCCTCCAGATACGCAGTATTTT
CASTTGGSIPPDTQYF
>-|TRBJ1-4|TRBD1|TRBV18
TGTGCCAGCTCACCAGACAGGGCAAATGAAAAACTGTTTTTT
CASSPDRANEKLFF
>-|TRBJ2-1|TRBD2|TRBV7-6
TGTGCCAGCAGCTTAGGCGGGGGGAGTAATGAGCAGTTCTTC
CASSLGGGSNEQFF
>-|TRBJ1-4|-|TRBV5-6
TGTGCCAGCAGCTCCCAAACCCGACAGTATCTTAATGAAAAACTGTTTTTT
CASSSQTRQYLNEKLFF
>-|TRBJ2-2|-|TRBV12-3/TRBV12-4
TGTGCCAGCAGTTATGCGTTGGCCGGGGAGCTGTTTTTT
CASSYALAGELFF
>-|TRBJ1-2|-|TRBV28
TGTGCCAGCAGTTTCCGAGACAGGACTAACTATGGCTACACCTTC
CASSFRDRTNYGYTF
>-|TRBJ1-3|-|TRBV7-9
TGTGCCAGCAGCCGTCCCGGGTACAGGGTGTCAGGAAACACCATATATTTT
CASSRPGYRVSGNTIYF
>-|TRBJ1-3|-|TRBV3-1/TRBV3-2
TGTGCCAGCAGCCACAACAGGGTACTAGCTGGAAACACCATATATTTT
CASSHNRVLAGNTIYF
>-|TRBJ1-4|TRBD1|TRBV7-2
TGTGCCAGCAGCCAACGACAGGGGTCAGAAAAACTGTTTTTT
CASSQRQGSEKLFF
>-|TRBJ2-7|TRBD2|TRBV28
TGTGCCAGTGGGGGGGTCCTGGAGTGGACGGGCGAGCAGTACTTC
CASGGVLEWTGEQYF
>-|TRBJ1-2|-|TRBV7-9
TGTGCCAGCAGCTTTGACAGGACAACTCGAAACTATGGCTACACCTTC
CASSFDRTTRNYGYTF
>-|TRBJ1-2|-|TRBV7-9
TGTGCCAGCAGCACCAGTCAGGGGTTGGGGGGGAACTATGGCTACACCTTC
CASSTSQGLGGNYGYTF
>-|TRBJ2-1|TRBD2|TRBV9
TGTGCCAGCAGCGTAGATGCGGGGGGGTACAATGAGCAGTTCTTC
CASSVDAGGYNEQFF
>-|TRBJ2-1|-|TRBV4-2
TGTGCCAGCAGCCAAGACTGGGCAGCCACTCTCGAGCAGTTCTTC
CASSQDWAATLEQFF
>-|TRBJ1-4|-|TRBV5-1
TGCGCCAGCAGCTTGGATCGGACAGCAACTAATGAAAAACTGTTTTTT
CASSLDRTATNEKLFF
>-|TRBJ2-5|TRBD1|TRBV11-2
TGTGCCAGCAGCTTAGCCTCAGGGGGCTGGGAGACCCAGTACTTC
CASSLASGGWETQYF
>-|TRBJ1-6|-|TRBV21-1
TGTGCCATTACGGGACTGCTTCCTTGGAATTCACCCCTCCACTTT
CAITGLLPWNSPLHF
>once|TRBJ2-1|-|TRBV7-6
TGTGCCAGCAGCTTAGCCGGAGGGATGGCTGAGCAGTTCTTC
CASSLAGGMAEQFF
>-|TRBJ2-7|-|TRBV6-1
TGTGCCAGCAGTGGTTGGGGCCACAGGGCCGGGGACGAGCAGTACTTC
CASSGWGHRAGDEQYF
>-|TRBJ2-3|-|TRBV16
TGTGCCAGCAGCCAGGAGGTCACAGATACGCAGTATTTT
CASSQEVTDTQYF
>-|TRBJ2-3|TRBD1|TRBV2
TGTGCCAGCACTCACTGGGACAGGACTAACACAGATACGCAGTATTTT
CASTHWDRTNTDTQYF
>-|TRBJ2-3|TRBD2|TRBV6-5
TGTGCCAGCAGTTACTACTCGGGGGGGCCAATAGATACGCAGTATTTT
CASSYYSGGPIDTQYF
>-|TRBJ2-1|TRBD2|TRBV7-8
TGTGCCAGCATAAATAGCGGGGAAGAGCAGTTCTTC
CASINSGEEQFF
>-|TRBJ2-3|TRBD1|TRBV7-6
TGTGCCAGCAGCCCTACCTCGGGACAGGGGATCCACTACGCGCAGTATTTT
CASSPTSGQGIHYAQYF
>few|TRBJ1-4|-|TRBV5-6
TGTGCCAGCCGCGGTCTAAATAATGAAAAACTGTTTTTT
CASRGLNNEKLFF
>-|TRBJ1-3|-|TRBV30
TGTGCCCAAGCGACCGACTCTGGAAACACCATATATTTT
CAQATDSGNTIYF
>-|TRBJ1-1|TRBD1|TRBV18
TGTGCCAGCTCACCAGGGACAGGGGGCGGCACTGAAGCTTTCTTT
CASSPGTGGGTEAFF
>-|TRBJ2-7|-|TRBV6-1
TGTGCCAGCAGTGAAGAAGTGACAGGAGCCTACGAGCAGTACTTC
CASSEEVTGAYEQYF
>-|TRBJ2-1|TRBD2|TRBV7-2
TGTGCCAGCAGCTTAATGCTAGCGGGGGGCAATGAGCAGTTCTTC
CASSLMLAGGNEQFF
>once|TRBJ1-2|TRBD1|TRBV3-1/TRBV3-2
TGTGCCAGCAGCCAAGATCTGGGATGGGGACAGGGGTCTGGCTACACCTTC
CASSQDLGWGQGSGYTF
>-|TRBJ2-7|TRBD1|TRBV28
TGTGCCAGCAGTTCGGGGATGACAGGGGTCGAGCAGTACTTC
CASSSGMTGVEQYF
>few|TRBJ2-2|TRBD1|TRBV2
TGTGCCAGCAGTGACAGGGGGCCGGGCACCGGGGAGCTGTTTTTT
CASSDRGPGTGELFF
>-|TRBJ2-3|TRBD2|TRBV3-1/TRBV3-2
TGTGCCAGCACCCGGGGGGCAGATACGCAGTATTTT
CASTRGADTQYF
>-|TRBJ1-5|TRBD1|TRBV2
TGTGCCAGCAGCCCCCGGGACAGGGGCCTAAATCAGCCCCAGCATTTT
CASSPRDRGLNQPQHF
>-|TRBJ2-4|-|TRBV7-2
TGTGCCAGCAGCTTAGCGCAGGGGGGTACCCTAGCCAAAAACATTCAGTACTTC
CASSLAQGGTLAKNIQYF
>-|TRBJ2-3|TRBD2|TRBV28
TGTGCCAGCAGGCTAGCGGGGGGGCCGGATACGCAGTATTTT
CASRLAGGPDTQYF
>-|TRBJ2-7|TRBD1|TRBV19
TGTGCCAGTAGTACGGACAGGGAAGTCTACGAGCAGTACTTC
CASSTDREVYEQYF
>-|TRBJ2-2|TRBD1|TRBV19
TGTGCCACCCTGGACAGGGGGCGCACCGGGGAGCTGTTTTTT
CATLDRGRTGELFF
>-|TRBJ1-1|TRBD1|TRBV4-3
TGCGCCAGCAGCCGAGGACAGGGTACTGAAGCTTTCTTT
CASSRGQGTEAFF
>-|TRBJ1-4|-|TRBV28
TGTGCCAGCAGTTTAGGATTGGCGGGAAAACTGTTTTTT
CASSLGLAGKLFF
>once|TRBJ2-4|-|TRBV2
TGTGCCAGCAGCCGTCAAAACATTCAGTACTTC
CASSRQNIQYF
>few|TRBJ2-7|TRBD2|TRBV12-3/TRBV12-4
TGTGCCAGCAGTTTAATGGGAGGGGAGCAGTACTTC
CASSLMGGEQYF
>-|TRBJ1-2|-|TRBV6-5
TGTGCCAGCAGTTACTCGTACGGCTATGGCTACACCTTC
CASSYSYGYGYTF
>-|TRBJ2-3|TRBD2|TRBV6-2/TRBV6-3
TGTGCCAGCAGTCAAGGGACGGGGGGGACCACAGATACGCAGTATTTT
CASSQGTGGTTDTQYF
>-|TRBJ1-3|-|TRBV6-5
TGTGCCAGCAGTTTGGGTACCGGAGGATCTGGAAACACCATATATTTT
CASSLGTGGSGNTIYF
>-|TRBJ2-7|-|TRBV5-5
TGTGCCAGCAGCCGAGACTCGATCGAGCAGTACTTC
CASSRDSIEQYF
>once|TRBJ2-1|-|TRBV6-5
TGTGCCAGCCGTCGCAAAGCGGAAGGTACCAATGAGCAGTTCTTC
CASRRKAEGTNEQFF
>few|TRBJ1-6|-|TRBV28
TGTGCCAGCAGACCAACCTGGGGGGGGTCCTATAATTCACCCCTCCACTTT
CASRPTWGGSYNSPLHF
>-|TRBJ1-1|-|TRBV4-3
TGCGCCAGCAGCCAAAATCAAGGTTACTCCGGGGCTTTCTTT
CASSQNQGYSGAFF
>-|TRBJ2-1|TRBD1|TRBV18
TGTGCCAGCTCTCCACAGGGGGCGAGGAATGAGCAGTTCTTC
CASSPQGARNEQFF
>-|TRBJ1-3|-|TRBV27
TGTGCCAGCAGCCCTCTCTCTGGAAACACCATATATTTT
CASSPLSGNTIYF